The rows below give T cell receptor beta chains drawn from one sample of a study of regulatory T cells in long-lasting Graves disease. MiXCR, applied by TCRdb to the multiplex PCR reads, yields one record per CDR3 protein. The sample includes roughly 450,000 distinct CDR3 sequences, 20% to 25% of them seen just once. This sample comprised peripheral blood mononuclear cells (PBMCs), obtained when the disease was refractory, from a patient treated with antithyroid drugs. The receptors originated from a female donor with Graves disease. The CDR3 runs from the conserved cysteine through the conserved F or W. A D gene is named only where the DNA matches it firmly. Only some rows state a clone size, as once, few, many or a class for expanded clones.

j_call clone_size v_call d_call cdr3_nt cdr3_aa
TRBJ2-5 NA TRBV9 TRBD2 TGTGCCAGCAGCACCCGGGGGGTCGGCGAGACCCAGTACTTC CASSTRGVGETQYF
TRBJ2-5 NA TRBV4-2 NA TGTGCCAGCAGCCAAGGGGGGAGTCAAGAGACCCAGTACTTC CASSQGGSQETQYF
TRBJ2-3 many TRBV7-3 TRBD2 TGTGCCAGCAGCTTAACGAGGGAGGGGGGACTAGGTAGCACAGATACGCAGTATTTT CASSLTREGGLGSTDTQYF
TRBJ2-6 few TRBV20-1 NA TGCAGTGCTAGAGATCCGGAGGTTGCAAGCTCTGGGGCCAACGTCCTGACTTTC CSARDPEVASSGANVLTF
TRBJ1-5 NA TRBV18 TRBD1 TGTGCCAGCTCGCCGCAGTTCGGACAGGGTCATCAGCCCCAGCATTTT CASSPQFGQGHQPQHF
TRBJ1-3 NA TRBV18 TRBD1 TGTGCCAGCTCACGACAGGGGGCCGGTGGAAACACCATATATTTT CASSRQGAGGNTIYF
TRBJ1-2 few TRBV9 NA TGTGCCAGCAGCGTAGAGGGGAGTCGCTACTATGGCTACACCTTC CASSVEGSRYYGYTF
TRBJ2-2 many TRBV2 NA TGTGCCAGCAGTGGTACGGGCACCACCGGGGAGCTGTTTTTT CASSGTGTTGELFF
TRBJ2-7 many TRBV20-1 TRBD2 TGCAGTCCCGGGACTAGCCCCTACGAGCAGTACTTC CSPGTSPYEQYF
TRBJ2-5 many TRBV28 NA TGTGCCAGCAGTGCCCTTAAAGATATGAGCGGGTGGGACCAAGAGACCCAGTACTTC CASSALKDMSGWDQETQYF
TRBJ1-1 NA TRBV29-1 NA TGCAGCGCCGGGCGGGGCATGAACACTGAAGCTTTCTTT CSAGRGMNTEAFF
TRBJ2-3 NA TRBV20-1 TRBD1 TGCAGTGCTGCGCCGGGACAGGGGAGAACAGATACGCAGTATTTT CSAAPGQGRTDTQYF
TRBJ1-5 NA TRBV20-1 NA TGCAGTGCTAGGCCGGGGGAGAGCAGCAATCAGCCCCAGCATTTT CSARPGESSNQPQHF
TRBJ2-5 many TRBV12-3/TRBV12-4 TRBD2 TGTGCCAGCTGGAGCGGGAGAAAGGGAGAGACCCAGTACTTC CASWSGRKGETQYF
TRBJ1-1 few TRBV30 NA TGTGCCGGTATGGAAGCTTTCTTT CAGMEAFF
TRBJ1-5 NA TRBV6-7 NA TGTGCCAGCAGTTACTCGAACGGGGGCGGCAATCAGCCCCAGCATTTT CASSYSNGGGNQPQHF
TRBJ2-1 few TRBV28 TRBD2 TGTGCCAGCAGTTTAGGGGCTAGCGGGAGGCACAATGAGCAGTTCTTC CASSLGASGRHNEQFF
TRBJ1-5 many TRBV12-3/TRBV12-4 TRBD1 TGTGCCAGCAGACGGGACAGTGCGAATCAGCCCCAGCATTTT CASRRDSANQPQHF
TRBJ1-2 many TRBV29-1 NA TGCAGCGTGGAAACGACAGGCGGTGGCTACACCTTC CSVETTGGGYTF
TRBJ2-5 NA TRBV7-8 TRBD1 TGTGCCAGCAACCAACAGGGGCCAGAGACCCAGTACTTC CASNQQGPETQYF
TRBJ1-2 NA TRBV6-2/TRBV6-3 NA TGTGCCAGCGCACCGGGTATAGGGTGGGGATCTGGCTACACCTTC CASAPGIGWGSGYTF
TRBJ2-5 many TRBV18 NA TGTGCCAGCTCACCCTCTCCCGCGCAAGAGACCCAGTACTTC CASSPSPAQETQYF
TRBJ2-2 few TRBV7-2 TRBD2 TGTGCCAGCAGCCTTAGCGGGAGTGACACCGGGGAGCTGTTTTTT CASSLSGSDTGELFF
TRBJ1-1 few TRBV18 NA TGTGCCAGCTCACCACCGAGCGGGCGAGCTGAAGCTTTCTTT CASSPPSGRAEAFF
TRBJ1-6 few TRBV6-1 TRBD1 TGTGCCAGCAGTATCCAGGGACAGGGCTATAATTCACCCCTCCACTTT CASSIQGQGYNSPLHF
TRBJ1-1 many TRBV6-5 NA TGTGCCAGCGGTTTCGGGGCGTTGAACACTGAAGCTTTCTTT CASGFGALNTEAFF
TRBJ1-4 NA TRBV5-1 TRBD1 TGCGCCAGCAGCGAGAGGACAGGGGGCGAAAAACTGTTTTTT CASSERTGGEKLFF
TRBJ2-5 many TRBV12-3/TRBV12-4 NA TGTGCCAGCAGTGTGGCGGCACTAGAGACCCAGTACTTC CASSVAALETQYF
TRBJ2-5 few TRBV20-1 NA TGCAGTGCTAGCTTACCCGGCAGGGTGTTTACAGAGACCCAGTACTTC CSASLPGRVFTETQYF
TRBJ1-3 NA TRBV10-3 NA TGTGCCACCAGTATAGATGGGACACCCTCTGGAAACACCATATATTTT CATSIDGTPSGNTIYF
TRBJ1-4 NA TRBV19 NA TGTGCCACTGCGGTAGGTGAAAAACTGTTTTTT CATAVGEKLFF
TRBJ1-5 many TRBV28 TRBD1 TGTGCCAGCACTTACCGGGACAGGGTAGCTCAGCCCCAGCATTTT CASTYRDRVAQPQHF
TRBJ2-7 many TRBV27 TRBD1 TGTGCCTCCCGGATTGGGACAGGGCTTGGCGAGCAGTACTTC CASRIGTGLGEQYF
TRBJ1-1 few TRBV10-3 NA TGTGCCATCAGTGAGTCAGGGGAAGGGGCTTTCTTT CAISESGEGAFF
TRBJ2-7 many TRBV28 TRBD1 TGTGCCAGCAGTTCCTCCGAGACAGGGCAATACGAGCAGTACTTC CASSSSETGQYEQYF
TRBJ1-5 few TRBV30 NA TGTGCCTGCGGACGGTACAATCAGCCCCAGCATTTT CACGRYNQPQHF
TRBJ2-5 many TRBV10-3 NA TGTGCCATCAGGAAGCGGAACCAAGAGACCCAGTACTTC CAIRKRNQETQYF
TRBJ2-7 many TRBV28 NA TGTGCCAGCAGTTTAAACCGGTACGAGCAGTACTTC CASSLNRYEQYF
TRBJ1-3 NA TRBV12-3/TRBV12-4 NA TGTGCCAGCAGTTTCTTCCCGGCTCCCGGAAACACCATATATTTT CASSFFPAPGNTIYF
TRBJ2-4 NA TRBV28 NA TGTGCCAGCAGCCAGGGGCCGGGAGCCAAAAACATTCAGTACTTC CASSQGPGAKNIQYF
TRBJ1-2 NA TRBV11-2 NA TGTGCCAGCAGGACCTGCAAGGGGGGAGCTAACTATGGCTACACCTTC CASRTCKGGANYGYTF
TRBJ1-2 few TRBV18 TRBD1 TGTGCCAGCTTACCACAGGGGGCCCTCACCTCTAACTATGGCTACACCTTC CASLPQGALTSNYGYTF
TRBJ1-6 NA TRBV6-5 TRBD1 TGTGCCAGCAGTTACCAGGGGGCCACCCACCGGGATTCACCCCTCCACTTT CASSYQGATHRDSPLHF
TRBJ1-2 many TRBV20-1 TRBD1 TGCAGTGCTAGAGACCCTATGACAGGGAGCTATGGCTACACCTTC CSARDPMTGSYGYTF
TRBJ1-6 NA TRBV3-1 TRBD1 TGTGCCAGCAGCCAAGCTTGGGACAGTCGGGCCACCCTCCACTTT CASSQAWDSRATLHF
TRBJ1-5 many TRBV3-1 NA TGTGCCAGCAGCCAAGTAAGCAATCAGCCCCAGCATTTT CASSQVSNQPQHF
TRBJ2-3 few TRBV11-2 NA TGTGCCAGCAGCTTATCCAAGCGGAGCACAGATACGCAGTATTTT CASSLSKRSTDTQYF
TRBJ2-7 many TRBV5-1 NA TGTGCCAGCAGCCCCCGTGGAGAGACCTACGAGCAGTACTTC CASSPRGETYEQYF